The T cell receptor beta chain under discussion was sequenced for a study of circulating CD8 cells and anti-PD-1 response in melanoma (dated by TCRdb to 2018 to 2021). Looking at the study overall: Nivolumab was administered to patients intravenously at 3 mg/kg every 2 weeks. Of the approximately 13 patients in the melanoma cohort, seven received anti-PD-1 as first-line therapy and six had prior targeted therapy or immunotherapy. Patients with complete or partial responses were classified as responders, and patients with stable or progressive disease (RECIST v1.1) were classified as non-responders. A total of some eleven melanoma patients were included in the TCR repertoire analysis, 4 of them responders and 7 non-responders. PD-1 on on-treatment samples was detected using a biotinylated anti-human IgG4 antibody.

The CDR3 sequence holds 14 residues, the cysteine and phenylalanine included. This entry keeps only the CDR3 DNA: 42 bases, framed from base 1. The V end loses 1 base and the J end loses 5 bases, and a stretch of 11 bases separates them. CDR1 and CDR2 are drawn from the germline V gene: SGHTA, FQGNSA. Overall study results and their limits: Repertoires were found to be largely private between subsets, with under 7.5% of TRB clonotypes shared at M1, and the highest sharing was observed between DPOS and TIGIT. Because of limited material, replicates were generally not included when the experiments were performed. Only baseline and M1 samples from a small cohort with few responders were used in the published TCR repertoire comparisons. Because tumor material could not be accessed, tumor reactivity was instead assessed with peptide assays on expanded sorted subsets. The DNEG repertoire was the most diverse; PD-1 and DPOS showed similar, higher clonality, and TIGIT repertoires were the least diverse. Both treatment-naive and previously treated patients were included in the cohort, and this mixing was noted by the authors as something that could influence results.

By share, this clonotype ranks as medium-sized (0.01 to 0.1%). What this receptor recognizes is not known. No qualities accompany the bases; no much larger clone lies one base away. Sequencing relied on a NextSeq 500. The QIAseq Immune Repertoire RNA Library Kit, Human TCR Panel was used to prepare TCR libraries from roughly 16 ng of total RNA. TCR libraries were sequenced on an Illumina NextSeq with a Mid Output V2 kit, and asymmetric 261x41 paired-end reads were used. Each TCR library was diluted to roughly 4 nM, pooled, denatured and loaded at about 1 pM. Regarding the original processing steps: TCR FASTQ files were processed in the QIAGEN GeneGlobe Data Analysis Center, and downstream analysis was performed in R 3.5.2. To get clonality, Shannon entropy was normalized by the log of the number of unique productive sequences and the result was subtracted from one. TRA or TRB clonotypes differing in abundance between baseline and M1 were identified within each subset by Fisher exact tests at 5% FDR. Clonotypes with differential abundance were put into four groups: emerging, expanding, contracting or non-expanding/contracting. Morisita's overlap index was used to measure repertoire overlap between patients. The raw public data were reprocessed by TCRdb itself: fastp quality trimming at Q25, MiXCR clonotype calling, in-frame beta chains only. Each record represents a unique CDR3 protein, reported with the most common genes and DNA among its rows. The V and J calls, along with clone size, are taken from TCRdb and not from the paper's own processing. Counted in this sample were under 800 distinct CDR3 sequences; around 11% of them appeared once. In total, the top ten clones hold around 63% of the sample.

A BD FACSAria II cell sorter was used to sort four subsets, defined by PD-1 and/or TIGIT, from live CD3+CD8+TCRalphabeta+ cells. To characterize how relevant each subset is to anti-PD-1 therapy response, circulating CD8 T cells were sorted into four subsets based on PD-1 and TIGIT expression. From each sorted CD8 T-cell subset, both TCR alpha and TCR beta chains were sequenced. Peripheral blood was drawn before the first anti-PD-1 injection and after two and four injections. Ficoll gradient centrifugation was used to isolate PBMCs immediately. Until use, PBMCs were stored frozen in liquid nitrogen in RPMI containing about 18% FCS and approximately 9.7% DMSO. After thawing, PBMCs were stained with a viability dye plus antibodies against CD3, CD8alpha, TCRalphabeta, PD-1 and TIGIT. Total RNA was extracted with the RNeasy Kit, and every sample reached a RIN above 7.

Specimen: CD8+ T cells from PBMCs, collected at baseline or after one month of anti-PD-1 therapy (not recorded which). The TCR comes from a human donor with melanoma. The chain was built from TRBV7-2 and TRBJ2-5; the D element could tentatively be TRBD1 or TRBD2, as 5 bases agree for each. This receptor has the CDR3 CASSLVLGDETQYF. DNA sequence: TGTGCCAGCAGCTTAGTGCTGGGGGATGAGACCCAGTACTTC. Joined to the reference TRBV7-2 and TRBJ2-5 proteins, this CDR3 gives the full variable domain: GAGVSQSPSNKVTEKGKDVELRCDPISGHTALYWYRQSLGQGLEFLIYFQGNSAPDKSGLPSDRFSAERTGGSVSTLTIQRTQQEDSAVYLCASSLVLGDETQYFGPGTRLLVL.